A single sample is the source of the 15 T cell receptor beta chains below, sequenced in a study of immunodeficiency. The table came from immunoSEQ multiplex PCR; TCRdb's copy has only in-frame clones and leaves some out. This table holds around 1,000 clones, 90% to 95% found once. The sequencing input was CD4+ T cells from blood. The receptors here all came from a female donor.

The CDR3 here is CASSLAAGPGGGYTF. Written as DNA, the CDR3 is TGCGCCAGCAGCTTGGCCGCAGGGCCAGGGGGTGGCTACACCTTC. The chain carries TRBV5-1 and TRBJ1-2; 7 bases agree with TRBD1. Per germline, CDR1 SGHRS and CDR2 YFSETQ. Losses at the gene ends were 0 bases for V and 7 bases for J; bases not matched to a gene: 9. The CDR3 length is 15 residues. Together with reference TRBV5-1 and TRBJ1-2, the CDR3 gives the full variable domain: KAGVTQTPRYLIKTRGQQVTLSCSPISGHRSVSWYQQTPGQGLQFLFEYFSETQRNKGNFPGRFSGRQFSNSRSEMNVSTLELGDSALYLCASSLAAGPGGGYTFGSGTRLTVV.

The V gene is TRBV30, the J gene TRBJ1-5; D is perhaps TRBD1 (5 bases). Deletions cut 5 bases from V and 0 bases from J, with 14 bases between. This CDR3 is built from 15 residues. In germline, CDR1 is GTSNPN, CDR2 SVGIG (reference sequence). The CDR3 protein is CAWCSGGSSNQPQHF. CDR3 nucleotides: TGTGCCTGGTGTTCTGGGGGTAGTAGCAATCAGCCCCAGCATTTT.

The rearrangement uses TRBV5-1 and TRBJ2-7; 10 nucleotides line up with TRBD1. With V trimmed by 0 bases and J by 4 bases, 4 bases remained unmatched. The CDR3 is 15 residues long. Germline V lookup: CDR1 SGHRS, CDR2 YFSETQ. CDR3 loop: CASSLAPGQGYEQYF. CDR3 DNA sequence: TGCGCCAGCAGCTTGGCCCCGGGACAGGGGTACGAGCAGTACTTC.

The V and J genes are TRBV15 and TRBJ1-5, with D possibly being TRBD1 (5 bases). Per germline, CDR1 LNHNV and CDR2 YYDKDF (reference sequence). V shed 1 base and J shed 2 bases, with 9 bases lying between them. This CDR3 region has 15 residues. The CDR3 DNA reads TGTGCCACCAGCAGAGGCGGGACCGGCAATCAGCCCCAGCATTTT. Translation: CATSRGGTGNQPQHF.

The J gene is TRBJ1-3, the V gene TRBV12-5, with D perhaps matching TRBD1 (6 bases). Trimming took 5 bases from V and 7 from J, leaving 18 bases between them. Germline CDR1 and CDR2: LGHNT and FRNRAP. This CDR3 contains 15 residues. CDR3 loop: CASGALGQTANTIYF. The CDR3 coding sequence is TGTGCTAGTGGTGCCCTCGGACAGACTGCGAACACCATATATTTT.

J is TRBJ2-3 and V is TRBV20-1; D is perhaps TRBD2 (6 bases). The V end lost 3 bases, the J end lost 1 base, and 11 bases lay between the germline ends. Germline assignment: CDR1 DFQATT and CDR2 SNEGSKA (reference sequence). This CDR3 spans 14 amino acids. The CDR3 coding sequence is TGCAGTGCTAGTGTGGGCGGGGGCACAGATACGCAGTATTTT. This gives the protein CSASVGGGTDTQYF.

V and J are TRBV5-1 and TRBJ1-1; TRBD1 might be the D (5 bases). CDR3 length equals 13 residues. Trimming took 5 bases from V and 5 from J, leaving 13 bases between them. The V gene's germline CDR1 is SGHRS and CDR2 YFSETQ. The CDR3 bases are TGCGCCAGCAGAGGGGACGAAAAAACTGAAGCTTTCTTT. This translates into CASRGDEKTEAFF.

The V call is TRBV4-1, the J call TRBJ1-1; D possibly corresponds to TRBD1 (5 bases). Deletions cut 1 base from V and 6 bases from J, with 15 bases between. This CDR3 has 15 residues. Looked up from germline, CDR1 is MGHRA and CDR2 is YSYEKL. The CDR3 sequence: CASSQGQGTVPEAFF. The CDR3 nucleotides are TGCGCCAGCAGCCAAGGGCAGGGAACTGTCCCTGAAGCTTTCTTT.

This clone was counted a few times. The genes are TRBV6-5 and TRBJ2-5; D gene unclear. This CDR3 region has 11 residues. Per germline, CDR1 MNHEY and CDR2 SVGAGI. V was cut by 2 bases and J by 2 bases, with 0 bases left in between. The CDR3 sequence is CASSYQETQYF. DNA of the CDR3: TGTGCCAGCAGTTACCAAGAGACCCAGTACTTC.

The rearrangement joins TRBV19 to TRBJ2-3; D remains ambiguous. In germline, CDR1 is LNHDA, CDR2 SQIVND (reference sequence). Trimming took off 7 bases at V and 4 bases at J, with 21 bases between the two ends. The CDR3 is 16 amino acids. The CDR3 DNA is TGTGCCAGTAACAACCTATGGTTGGGTTCCTCAGATACGCAGTATTTT. Translation gives CASNNLWLGSSDTQYF.

The chain combines TRBV2 with TRBJ2-5; no definite D call. V dropped 3 bases and J dropped 7 bases, with 6 bases sitting between them. This CDR3 is built from 11 residues. Looked up from germline, CDR1 is SNHLY and CDR2 is FYNNEI. The CDR3 sequence is CASSEFRTQYF. As DNA, the CDR3 is TGTGCCAGCAGTGAGTTCCGGACCCAGTACTTC.

The chain joins TRBV6-5 to TRBJ2-7; D uncertain. Germline loops: CDR1 MNHEY, CDR2 SVGAGI. The CDR3 covers 14 residues. The V end was cut by 0 bases, the J end by 0 bases, with 6 bases between. CDR3 region: CASSYSGSSYEQYF. CDR3 nucleotides: TGTGCCAGCAGTTACTCAGGAAGCTCCTACGAGCAGTACTTC.

The chain links TRBV5-1 to TRBJ2-7; D call uncertain. Germline V gene data show CDR1 as SGHRS and CDR2 as YFSETQ. Trimming pared 1 base from V and 5 bases from J, leaving 7 bases between. The CDR3 contains 12 residues. The CDR3 DNA reads TGCGCCAGCAGCTTGAAAATCGACGAGCAGTACTTC. The encoded protein is CASSLKIDEQYF.

CDR3 sequence: CASSLSGGPVNEQFF. CDR3 DNA sequence: TGTGCCAGCAGCTTATCGGGGGGGCCGGTCAATGAGCAGTTCTTC. The V call is TRBV7-2, the J call TRBJ2-1, with 8 bases lining up with TRBD2. Losses at the gene ends were 2 bases for V and 6 bases for J; bases not matched to a gene: 6. CDR3 length: 15 residues. Germline loops: CDR1 SGHTA, CDR2 FQGNSA.

V usage is TRBV18 and J usage is TRBJ2-7; TRBD2 matches 7 bases. V was clipped by 6 bases and J by 0 bases; unmatched bases: 8. CDR3 length equals 15 residues. The germline CDR1 and CDR2 sequences are KGHSH and LQKENI. In DNA form, the CDR3 reads TGTGCCAGCTCCCAAGGGCGGGAGACCTCCTACGAGCAGTACTTC. This codes for CASSQGRETSYEQYF.